The 27 T cell receptor beta chains listed next were all sequenced from one sample in a study of CD8 T cells in ankylosing spondylitis. One entry per CDR3 protein results from TCRdb running MiXCR on the 5' RACE reads. The sample has roughly 240,000 distinct CDR3 sequences, roughly 32% seen once. Material: blood, either unsorted or a sorted T cell fraction (not recorded which). The source of these receptors is a male donor with ankylosing spondylitis or in good health (not recorded which).

This chain uses TRBV7-8 with TRBJ2-2; 10 positions agree with TRBD2. Germline CDR1 is SGHVS and CDR2 is FQNEAQ. The CDR3 covers 20 residues. V trimming: 3 bases; J trimming: 2 bases; junction bases outside the gene matches: 15. CDR3: CASSLALGLAGARNTGELFF. The CDR3 DNA reads as TGTGCCAGCAGCTTGGCCCTGGGGCTAGCGGGGGCACGAAACACCGGGGAGCTGTTTTTT.

This chain uses TRBV4-1 with TRBJ1-2; D perhaps matches TRBD1 (6 bases). Trimming removed 1 base at V and 5 bases at J, with 17 bases between. This CDR3 has 16 amino acids. In germline, CDR1 is MGHRA, CDR2 YSYEKL. The CDR3 here is CASSQAAPGAWYGYTF. CDR3 bases: TGCGCCAGCAGCCAAGCGGCCCCGGGGGCGTGGTATGGCTACACCTTC.

The gene calls are TRBV3-1 and TRBJ2-7; D unclear. The CDR3 covers 13 residues. Trimming left V 6 bases short and J 6 bases short, with 15 bases between. The germline CDR1 and CDR2 sequences are LGHDT and YNNKEL (reference sequence). The CDR3 sequence: CASSPLLSFEQYF. The CDR3 nucleotides read TGTGCCAGCAGTCCTCTTCTTTCATTCGAGCAGTACTTC.

The gene calls are TRBV27 and TRBJ2-1; TRBD1 agrees at 9 bases. Germline values: CDR1 MNHEY, CDR2 SMNVEV (reference sequence). The CDR3 has 15 residues. V trimming: 3 bases; J trimming: 4 bases; junction bases outside the gene matches: 4. The CDR3 loop reads CASSFGTGIYNEQFF. The CDR3 DNA reads as TGTGCCAGCAGTTTCGGGACAGGGATATACAATGAGCAGTTCTTC.

The chain combines TRBV15 with TRBJ2-2; D is unresolved. The length of the CDR3 is 14 residues. V was pared by 3 bases and J by 4 bases, with 9 bases between. In germline, CDR1 is LNHNV, CDR2 YYDKDF (reference sequence). CDR3 sequence (DNA): TGTGCCACCAGCAGCCCGCCCGGCACCGGGGAGCTGTTTTTT. Translating gives CATSSPPGTGELFF. The whole variable domain, remainder taken from reference TRBV15 and TRBJ2-2, is DAMVIQNPRYQVTQFGKPVTLSCSQTLNHNVMYWYQQKSSQAPKLLFHYYDKDFNNEADTPDNFQSRRPNTSFCFLDIRSPGLGDTAMYLCATSSPPGTGELFFGEGSRLTVL.

This sequence joins TRBV18 and TRBJ2-3; no definite D call. CDR3 length equals 12 residues. V lost 3 bases to trimming and J lost 4 bases, with 5 bases between them. Germline CDR1 reads KGHSH; CDR2 reads LQKENI. Here the CDR3 DNA reads TGTGCCAGCTCACCCGAGGCAGATACGCAGTATTTT. It translates to CASSPEADTQYF.

The table lists this clonotype with many counts. An end of the junction differs from the germline gene, which may be a read error. The V gene is TRBV5-1, the J gene TRBJ1-2; 11 bases are a match to TRBD1. Germline lookup yields CDR1 SGHRS and CDR2 YFSETQ. This CDR3 is 14 amino acids long. As DNA, the CDR3 is TGTGCCAGCAGTTTGGGACAGGGGGGCTATGGCTACACCTTC. Translation gives CASSLGQGGYGYTF.

The V gene is TRBV6-1, the J gene TRBJ2-3; 7 bases agree with TRBD1. V shed 11 bases and J 2 bases; nucleotides not matched to a gene: 10. Per germline, CDR1 MNHNS and CDR2 SASEGT. This CDR3 contains 14 residues. CDR3 region: CAGLGTAYTDTQYF. Here the CDR3 DNA reads TGTGCCGGACTCGGGACAGCCTACACAGATACGCAGTATTTT.

V gene TRBV27 combines with J gene TRBJ1-2; 7 nucleotides match TRBD1. Germline V gives CDR1 MNHEY, CDR2 SMNVEV (reference sequence). The CDR3 contains 15 residues. The junction had 6 bases not matched to a gene; V was cut back by 3 bases and J by 2 bases. In nucleotides, the CDR3 is TGTGCCAGCAGTTTGGGCGGACAGGCCAACTATGGCTACACCTTC. Its protein is CASSLGGQANYGYTF.

A few counts support this clonotype. The rearrangement links TRBV10-3 to TRBJ2-1, with 10 bases aligning to TRBD2. With 7 bases clipped from V and 8 bases from J, the junction kept 11 bases outside the gene matches. Germline V gene sequence: CDR1 ENHRY, CDR2 SYGVKD. This CDR3 has 15 amino acids. The CDR3 DNA reads as TGTGCCATCAAAGGATACGGGACTAGCGAAGATGAGCAGTTCTTC. Protein sequence: CAIKGYGTSEDEQFF.

This clonotype was observed a few times. The rearrangement uses TRBV29-1 and TRBJ1-6; the match to TRBD1 covers 8 bases. This CDR3 region has 13 residues. CDR1 and CDR2 (germline): SQVTM, ANQGSEA. The trim removed 7 bases at V and 7 bases at J, leaving 6 bases unmatched. The CDR3 loop is CSARQGWNSPLHF. CDR3 nucleotide sequence: TGCAGCGCACGACAGGGGTGGAATTCACCCCTCCACTTT.

This clonotype was recorded a few times. The V call is TRBV10-3, the J call TRBJ2-7; 7 bases align to TRBD1. Germline CDR1 ENHRY, CDR2 SYGVKD. Trimming took 2 bases from V and 4 from J; bases not matched to a gene: 2. This CDR3 has 13 amino acids. In nucleotides, the CDR3 is TGTGCCATCAGTGAGGGACAGGCGTACGAGCAGTACTTC. Translated: CAISEGQAYEQYF.

This clonotype showed up just a few times. The chain recombines TRBV12-3 or TRBV12-4 with TRBJ2-1, with a weak D call TRBD1 (5 bases). The CDR3 totals 15 residues. V was cut by 5 bases and J by 9 bases, with 20 bases left in between. For the CDR3, the DNA is TGTGCCAGCAGTGTGGGGCAGATGATGAAGGGTGAGCAGTTCTTC. Its translation is CASSVGQMMKGEQFF.

This clonotype occurred a few times. The chain recombines TRBV27 with TRBJ2-7; maybe TRBD1 (5 bases). Germline lookup yields CDR1 MNHEY and CDR2 SMNVEV (reference sequence). Trimming stripped 0 bases from V and 1 base from J, with 7 bases between. CDR3 length equals 14 residues. CDR3 bases: TGTGCCAGCAGTTTATCGGGGCTTTCCTACGAGCAGTACTTC. Its translation is CASSLSGLSYEQYF.

The genes are TRBV6-5 and TRBJ2-1; either TRBD1 or TRBD2 may fit D (5 bases each). This CDR3 has 16 residues. Germline CDR1 is MNHEY and CDR2 is SVGAGI. Trimming stripped 2 bases from V and 7 bases from J, with 18 bases between. In DNA, the CDR3 is TGTGCCAGCAGTTACGGGGCGGCTCCCGGCGGGAATGAGCAGTTCTTC. This encodes CASSYGAAPGGNEQFF.

This clonotype was observed a few times. This sequence joins TRBV20-1 and TRBJ2-5, with a weak D call TRBD2 (5 bases). The germline gives CDR1 DFQATT, CDR2 SNEGSKA (reference sequence). The ends were cut back, 5 bases at V and 0 bases at J, with 13 bases in the middle. The CDR3 totals 14 residues. CDR3 nucleotide sequence: TGCAGTGCTCCCCCGGGATGGTACCAAGAGACCCAGTACTTC. It is translated as CSAPPGWYQETQYF.

Here the CDR3 reads CSARAGGQANEKLFF. The CDR3 region has the DNA TGCAGTGCTAGAGCAGGGGGGCAGGCTAATGAAAAACTGTTTTTT. The genes are TRBV20-1 and TRBJ1-4, with 7 bases matching TRBD1. The CDR3 sequence is 15 residues long. Trimming cost V 1 base and J 3 bases; bases outside gene matches: 5. Germline CDR1 and CDR2: DFQATT and SNEGSKA (reference sequence).

The chain employs TRBV20-1 and TRBJ2-5, with D uncertain. Germline-derived CDR1 and CDR2 are DFQATT and SNEGSKA (reference sequence). The V and J ends lost 1 base and 4 bases respectively, with 10 bases between them. The CDR3 has 13 amino acids. The CDR3 DNA reads TGCAGTGCTAGAGTTACGGGTTCAGAGACCCAGTACTTC. Protein sequence: CSARVTGSETQYF.

This chain uses TRBV12-3 or TRBV12-4 with TRBJ2-7, with D possibly TRBD1 on 6 matching bases. V gave up 6 bases and J gave up 2 bases, with 11 bases separating them. There are 13 residues in the CDR3. The CDR3 loop reads CASRLTGTYEQYF. The CDR3 DNA sequence: TGTGCCAGCAGACTTACAGGGACCTACGAGCAGTACTTC.

V and J are TRBV5-1 and TRBJ2-7, with D unresolved. The CDR3 sequence is 15 residues long. Germline V gene lookup returns CDR1 SGHRS and CDR2 YFSETQ. The germline V and J ends were trimmed by 1 base and 0 bases, with 11 bases remaining between them. CDR3 coding DNA: TGCGCCAGCAGCTTGTTGGCAGATCCCTCCTACGAGCAGTACTTC. Protein: CASSLLADPSYEQYF.

The DNA of the CDR3 is TGCGCCAGCAGCTTGTACTTGGCCGGGGAGCTGTTTTTT. Translation gives CASSLYLAGELFF. The chain carries TRBV5-1 and TRBJ2-2; no definite D call. V was pared by 1 base and J by 6 bases, with 7 bases between. The length of the CDR3 is 13 residues. Germline CDR1 SGHRS, CDR2 YFSETQ. The full variable domain, its missing parts supplied by reference TRBV5-1 and TRBJ2-2, is KAGVTQTPRYLIKTRGQQVTLSCSPISGHRSVSWYQQTPGQGLQFLFEYFSETQRNKGNFPGRFSGRQFSNSRSEMNVSTLELGDSALYLCASSLYLAGELFFGEGSRLTVL.

The J gene is TRBJ1-1, the V gene TRBV5-8; D is uncertain. V was shortened by 0 bases and J by 5 bases, with 11 bases between the two germline ends. CDR3 length equals 14 residues. Germline assignment: CDR1 SGHTS and CDR2 YDEGEE. CDR3 nucleotides: TGTGCCAGCAGCTTGGGCGGAACGAAGACTGAAGCTTTCTTT. Translating gives CASSLGGTKTEAFF.

The rearrangement joins TRBV12-3 or TRBV12-4 to TRBJ2-7, with 9 bases lining up with TRBD1. This CDR3 has 14 amino acids. The V segment lost 1 base and the J segment 7 bases; nucleotides outside the gene matches: 5. The CDR3 sequence: CASSLVATGGEQYF. DNA of the CDR3: TGTGCCAGCAGTTTAGTAGCGACAGGGGGGGAGCAGTACTTC.

V and J are TRBV20-1 and TRBJ2-7; the match to TRBD1 covers 10 bases. The trim removed 3 bases at V and 6 bases at J, leaving 5 bases unmatched. Germline values: CDR1 DFQATT, CDR2 SNEGSKA (reference sequence). The CDR3 contains 13 residues. The CDR3 DNA follows: TGCAGTGCTAGGAGGGACAGGGGTCCCGAGCAGTACTTC. Protein sequence: CSARRDRGPEQYF.

The V and J genes are TRBV21-1 and TRBJ2-1; the table's D gene call, TRBD1, was not cross checked with the DNA. TRBV21-1 is designated a pseudogene. The CDR3 spans 18 residues. The CDR3: CASSKGRTGSGRVDEQFF. CDR3 DNA sequence: TGTGCCAGCAGCAAAGGTCGAACAGGGTCCGGCCGTGTTGATGAGCAGTTCTTC.

This chain connects TRBV18 to TRBJ2-1; D remains ambiguous. The V gene lost 0 bases and the J gene lost 6 bases, with 12 bases spanning the gap. Looked up from germline, CDR1 is KGHSH and CDR2 is LQKENI. The CDR3 totals 15 residues. The CDR3, as DNA: TGTGCCAGCTCACCACCGGACGGACGCGGCAATGAGCAGTTCTTC. Its translation is CASSPPDGRGNEQFF.

There are a few counts of this clonotype. This chain uses TRBV29-1 with TRBJ2-1; TRBD1 matches 7 bases. Germline V lookup: CDR1 SQVTM, CDR2 ANQGSEA. The CDR3 spans 12 residues. Germline trimming cut 7 bases from V and 4 bases from J; bases unmatched to any gene: 4. In nucleotides, the CDR3 is TGCAGCGCCGGGACAGCTTACAATGAGCAGTTCTTC. Translation: CSAGTAYNEQFF.